These T cell receptor beta chains were read from a single sample in a study of blood T cell repertoires in COVID-19. Produced via immunoSEQ multiplex PCR; TCRdb's table is partial and in-frame only. The sample has approximately 140,000 clones, about 90% seen once. Sequenced sample: peripheral blood. The source is a woman aged 55-70 years with active or convalescent COVID-19. CDR3s include the opening cysteine and the closing phenylalanine or tryptophan. Each record gives: CDR3 protein, CDR3 DNA, J gene, D gene, V gene, clone size. The D gene is left open where the match is weak. Clone size is shown for a subset of rows, as once, few, many or a class of expanded clone.

CSVVSPGSPLHF TGCAGCGTGGTTTCCCCGGGTTCACCCCTCCACTTT TRBJ1-6 NA TRBV29-1 NA
CASSSGGGFQETQYF TGTGCCAGCAGCTCGGGGGGTGGGTTTCAAGAGACCCAGTACTTC TRBJ2-5 TRBD2 TRBV5-4 NA
CASSQNRGYGYTF TGCGCCAGCAGCCAAAACAGGGGGTATGGCTACACCTTC TRBJ1-2 TRBD1 TRBV4-1 NA
CASSPLTGEGYTF TGTGCCAGCTCACCACTGACAGGGGAGGGCTACACCTTC TRBJ1-2 TRBD1 TRBV18 NA
CASSLLAGGFQETQYF TGTGCCAGCAGCTTACTAGCGGGGGGTTTTCAAGAGACCCAGTACTTC TRBJ2-5 TRBD2 TRBV5-8 NA
CASSEGTSINEQFF TGTGCCAGCAGTGAAGGGACTAGTATCAATGAGCAGTTCTTC TRBJ2-1 TRBD2 TRBV6-1 NA
CASSLRTGGYTF TGTGCCAGCAGTTTAAGGACTGGTGGCTACACCTTC TRBJ1-2 NA TRBV12-3/TRBV12-4 few
CASSLADSLSGNTIYF TGTGCCAGCAGCTTAGCGGACAGCCTCTCTGGAAACACCATATATTTT TRBJ1-3 NA TRBV7-6 few
CASSDVPSGRGNYNEQFF TGCGCCAGCAGCGACGTCCCATCCGGGCGGGGGAACTACAATGAGCAGTTCTTC TRBJ2-1 TRBD2 TRBV5-1 NA
CASSLGGINQPQHF TGTGCCAGCAGCTTAGGAGGAATCAATCAGCCCCAGCATTTT TRBJ1-5 NA TRBV7-9 NA
CASSVDSGGTGVQFF TGTGCCAGCAGCGTAGATAGTGGGGGGACAGGGGTGCAGTTCTTC TRBJ2-1 TRBD1 TRBV9 NA
CASSQEDRGSYTF TGCGCCAGCAGCCAAGAGGACAGGGGTAGCTACACCTTC TRBJ1-2 TRBD1 TRBV4-1 NA
CASSLATPPTGSGANVLTF TGTGCCAGCAGCTTAGCGACCCCCCCGACAGGGTCTGGGGCCAACGTCCTGACTTTC TRBJ2-6 TRBD1 TRBV7-2 NA
CASSDAVAGGLSDTQYF TGTGCCAGCAGTGACGCCGTAGCGGGGGGGCTCTCGGATACGCAGTATTTT TRBJ2-3 TRBD2 TRBV6-2/TRBV6-3 NA
CASTATGTRQETQYF TGTGCCAGTACAGCCACCGGGACTAGGCAAGAGACCCAGTACTTC TRBJ2-5 TRBD2 TRBV19 NA